The clone carrying this TCR beta chain occurred a few times. The antigen is unknown. The source of the sample is a study of T cells in localized non-small cell lung cancer. Regarding the study as a whole: Across samples, adjacent lung featured a median roughly 61 of the top 100 tumor clones. Sequencing involved a lone tumor region, leaving heterogeneity possible.

Sequencing used immunoSEQ multiplex PCR; TCRdb keeps in-frame clones, though not all of them. The sample shows nearly 15,000 clones, more than 80% of them seen only once. Germline assignment: CDR1 SNHLY and CDR2 FYNNEI. Trimming stripped 8 bases from V and 3 bases from J, with 10 bases between. This CDR3 has 12 amino acids. The sequence was obtained from a woman aged 40-75 years with stage I lung adenocarcinoma. Sample: peripheral blood, taken before any cancer treatment. The chain recombines TRBV2 with TRBJ1-1, with no clear D. The CDR3 DNA reads TGTGCCAGCGGCCGGGAGTACACTGAAGCTTTCTTT. It is translated as CASGREYTEAFF.